The rows below give T cell receptor beta chains drawn from one sample of a study of blood T cell repertoires in COVID-19. Repertoires were generated with immunoSEQ multiplex PCR, while TCRdb's copy carries only in-frame clones and drops some. This table holds more than 250,000 clones, around 88% found once. The source material was peripheral blood. Every receptor here comes from a woman aged 25 to 39 with COVID-19, enrolled during active disease. Both conserved end residues are part of each CDR3. The order of the fields is CDR3 length, J gene, D gene, clone size, V gene, CDR3 DNA, CDR3 protein. A D gene is named only where the DNA matches it firmly. For some rows the clone size is stated as once, few or many, or as a class when expanded; others skip it.

12,TRBJ2-1,-,-,TRBV11-2,TGTGCCAGCAGCCCTAACTACAATGAGCAGTTCTTC,CASSPNYNEQFF
18,TRBJ2-4,-,-,TRBV21-1,TGTGCCAGCAGCAAAAGGTGGGCTCAAGCGGTAGCCAAAAACATTCAGTACTTC,CASSKRWAQAVAKNIQYF
13,TRBJ1-2,-,-,TRBV6-2/TRBV6-3,TGTGCCAGCAGTTACCAAATCGGCTATGGCTACACCTTC,CASSYQIGYGYTF
12,TRBJ1-6,-,-,TRBV28,TGTGCCAGCAGTTTGAGGAATTCACCCCTCCACTTT,CASSLRNSPLHF
18,TRBJ1-2,-,-,TRBV7-7,TGTGCCAGCAGTTGCGGGCTCCGGACGCTACGGAGTTGGGATGGCTACACCTTC,CASSCGLRTLRSWDGYTF
16,TRBJ2-2,TRBD2,-,TRBV3-1/TRBV3-2,TGTGCCAGCAGCTCCATCGCGCGGACTAGCGCCGGGGAGCTGTTTTTT,CASSSIARTSAGELFF
15,TRBJ1-2,TRBD1,-,TRBV7-6,TGTGCCAGCAGCTTGGGGACAGGGATGGCCTATGGCTACACCTTC,CASSLGTGMAYGYTF
15,TRBJ2-7,TRBD1,once,TRBV7-2,TGTGCCAGCAGCTTGGAAACAGGGGGGACAGGGCGGCAGTACTTC,CASSLETGGTGRQYF
15,TRBJ2-1,-,-,TRBV6-5,TGTGCCAGCAGTCTCCAGGGGTTTGGGTCCAATGAGCAGTTCTTC,CASSLQGFGSNEQFF
14,TRBJ1-1,-,-,TRBV18,TGTGCCAGCTCAAAACAGGGAATGAACACTGAAGCTTTCTTT,CASSKQGMNTEAFF
15,TRBJ1-5,-,-,TRBV19,TGTGCCAGTAGTATATCGTCAGGGAGCAATCAGCCCCAGCATTTT,CASSISSGSNQPQHF
11,TRBJ2-7,-,once,TRBV7-9,TGTGCCAGCAGCTTCAGTCTCGAGCAGTACTTC,CASSFSLEQYF
15,TRBJ2-7,TRBD1,-,TRBV6-5,TGTGCCAGCAGTTACTCGGGACAGGGGATTCACGAGCAGTACTTC,CASSYSGQGIHEQYF
13,TRBJ2-7,TRBD2,-,TRBV19,TGTGCCAGTTCTCTGACTAGCGGGGGCGAGCAGTACTTC,CASSLTSGGEQYF
16,TRBJ2-1,TRBD1,once,TRBV7-8,TGTGCCAGCAGCTCGGACAGGGGGCGCCGATACAATGAGCAGTTCTTC,CASSSDRGRRYNEQFF
18,TRBJ2-1,TRBD2,-,TRBV5-1,TGCGCCAGCAGCTCAGGACTAGCGGGGGGCCCCTCCTACAATGAGCAGTTCTTC,CASSSGLAGGPSYNEQFF
15,TRBJ1-1,-,-,TRBV5-4,TGTGCCAGCAGCCCGCCCCCGGGACAGAACACTGAAGCTTTCTTT,CASSPPPGQNTEAFF
16,TRBJ2-3,-,-,TRBV7-3,TGTGCCAGCAGCTTAACGTCGAGGGGGGGCCCGGATACGCAGTATTTT,CASSLTSRGGPDTQYF
16,TRBJ2-3,-,-,TRBV6-2/TRBV6-3,TGTGCCAGCAGTTACTCCGAGGCGGAGAGCACAGATACGCAGTATTTT,CASSYSEAESTDTQYF
14,TRBJ1-1,-,once,TRBV7-9,TGTGCCAGCAGCGCTAGTGCCTCGGACACTGAAGCTTTCTTT,CASSASASDTEAFF
15,TRBJ2-2,-,-,TRBV21-1,TGTGCCAGCGGGGACAGGGGTACGAACACCGGGGAGCTGTTTTTT,CASGDRGTNTGELFF
21,TRBJ2-3,-,-,TRBV21-1,TGTGCCAGCAGCAAAGTCAGGTCTAGCGGGGGGGCCAAGAGGTGCACAGATACGCAGTATTTT,CASSKVRSSGGAKRCTDTQYF
15,TRBJ2-7,-,-,TRBV19,TGTGCCAGTAGTATTTACCCGGAGGACAGCCACGAGCAGTACTTC,CASSIYPEDSHEQYF
14,TRBJ1-4,TRBD1,once,TRBV28,TGTGCCAGCAGTTCCCGGGACAGAGGGGAAAAACTGTTTTTT,CASSSRDRGEKLFF
15,TRBJ1-2,-,-,TRBV2,TGTGCCAGCAGTGATACACGCGGACAGAACTATGGCTACACCTTC,CASSDTRGQNYGYTF
16,TRBJ2-2,TRBD2,-,TRBV5-1,TGCGCCAGCAGCTTGTTCCCGGGACTAAACACCGGGGAGCTGTTTTTT,CASSLFPGLNTGELFF
15,TRBJ1-1,TRBD1,-,TRBV6-5,TGTGCCAGCAGCCAGAACAGGGGCCTGAACACTGAAGCTTTCTTT,CASSQNRGLNTEAFF
16,TRBJ2-3,TRBD2,-,TRBV24-1,TGTGCCACCAGTGATCCCGCGGGGGAGGGCACAGATACGCAGTATTTT,CATSDPAGEGTDTQYF
15,TRBJ1-1,TRBD1,-,TRBV27,TGTGCCAGCAGATTGGGATCGGACAGGAGCGCTGAAGCTTTCTTT,CASRLGSDRSAEAFF
16,TRBJ2-1,TRBD2,-,TRBV28,TGTGCCAGCAGTGTGCCCGGGACTAGCGGCTACAATGAGCAGTTCTTC,CASSVPGTSGYNEQFF
15,TRBJ1-2,TRBD1,-,TRBV6-2/TRBV6-3,TGTGCCAGCAGTTACGGACAGGGCGGCAACTATGGCTACACCTTC,CASSYGQGGNYGYTF
15,TRBJ2-2,TRBD1,-,TRBV18,TGTGCCAGCTCACCGCCGGGACAGGCGGGCGGGGAGCTGTTTTTT,CASSPPGQAGGELFF
13,TRBJ1-6,TRBD1,-,TRBV30,TGTGCCTGGCGGACAGGCGGGAATTCACCCCTCCACTTT,CAWRTGGNSPLHF
13,TRBJ2-5,-,-,TRBV6-5,TGTGCCAGCAGTTACACTTTCGGGGAGACCCAGTACTTC,CASSYTFGETQYF
14,TRBJ2-1,TRBD1,once,TRBV7-2,TGTGCCAGCAGCTCCGGACAGGGGGCCAATGAGCAGTTCTTC,CASSSGQGANEQFF
15,TRBJ2-5,-,-,TRBV7-9,TGTGCCAGCAGCTTAGGACTAACGGCGGGAGAGACCCAGTACTTC,CASSLGLTAGETQYF
15,TRBJ2-1,TRBD2,-,TRBV3-1/TRBV3-2,TGTGCCAGCAGACCGAGCGGGGCCTCCTACAATGAGCAGTTCTTC,CASRPSGASYNEQFF
13,TRBJ2-2,-,few,TRBV2,TGTGCCAGCACCGGGACTGCGACCGGGGAGCTGTTTTTT,CASTGTATGELFF
13,TRBJ2-7,-,-,TRBV9,TGTGCCAGCAGCCCCAGGGGTTCCTACGAGCAGTACTTC,CASSPRGSYEQYF
14,TRBJ2-5,-,-,TRBV2,TGTGCCAGCAGTGGGGGGGAGGAACAAGAGACCCAGTACTTC,CASSGGEEQETQYF
17,TRBJ2-2,-,once,TRBV11-3,TGTGCCAGCAGCACTTCTGGATCTGAGGCCAACACCGGGGAGCTGTTTTTT,CASSTSGSEANTGELFF
12,TRBJ1-1,-,-,TRBV11-3,TGTGCCAGCAGCTCGAGACTGCCTGAAGCTTTCTTT,CASSSRLPEAFF
14,TRBJ1-5,TRBD1,few,TRBV5-5,TGTGCCAGCAGCTGGGGGACAGGGTTTCAGCCCCAGCATTTT,CASSWGTGFQPQHF
12,TRBJ2-3,TRBD1,once,TRBV5-1,TGCGCCAGCAGGACAGGGGCAGATACGCAGTATTTT,CASRTGADTQYF
16,TRBJ2-2,TRBD2,-,TRBV24-1,TGTGCCACCAGGTCCCCCGGAGCGGGGAAGACCGGGGAGCTGTTTTTT,CATRSPGAGKTGELFF
11,TRBJ2-2,-,-,TRBV3-1/TRBV3-2,TGTGCCAGCAGCCAAGTTACCGAGGTGTTTTTT,CASSQVTEVFF
14,TRBJ2-5,-,-,TRBV5-4,TGTGCCAGCAGCTTGGGTTACTTCCAAGAGACCCAGTACTTC,CASSLGYFQETQYF
17,TRBJ2-1,-,-,TRBV28,TGTGCCAGCAGTTTCTGGGTGGCGGGGCTCTCCTACAATGAGCAGTTCTTC,CASSFWVAGLSYNEQFF
17,TRBJ1-1,TRBD1,-,TRBV25-1,TGTGCCAGCAGTGAATCGTGGAATAGACAGGGGAACACTGAAGCTTTCTTT,CASSESWNRQGNTEAFF
16,TRBJ2-2,-,-,TRBV9,TGTGCCAGCAGCGTAGTGGGTAACAGAAACACCGGGGAGCTGTTTTTT,CASSVVGNRNTGELFF
15,TRBJ1-3,-,-,TRBV5-1,TGCGCCAGCAGCTTGGAACCAGGGCCTGGAAACACCATATATTTT,CASSLEPGPGNTIYF
15,TRBJ1-2,TRBD1,-,TRBV4-2,TGTGCCAGCAGCCCCGCAGACAGGGCTAACTATGGCTACACCTTC,CASSPADRANYGYTF
17,TRBJ2-5,TRBD2,-,TRBV5-5,TGTGCCAGCAGCTTGATCGCACTAGCGTCCCGGAGGGAGACCCAGTACTTC,CASSLIALASRRETQYF
13,TRBJ2-3,TRBD2,-,TRBV3-1/TRBV3-2,TGTGCCAGCAGCCTGGGACTAGCGGGTGCACGGTATTTT,CASSLGLAGARYF
13,TRBJ1-3,-,-,TRBV30,TGTGCCGTGGCGGGGAGCTCTGGAAACACCATATATTTT,CAVAGSSGNTIYF
15,TRBJ2-1,-,few,TRBV6-4,TGTGCCAGCAGTGATAATTCGGGGGAGTCCAATGAGCAGTTCTTC,CASSDNSGESNEQFF
15,TRBJ1-3,TRBD1,-,TRBV7-8,TGTGCCAGCAGCCTAGGGACAGGCTCTGGAAACACCATATATTTT,CASSLGTGSGNTIYF
14,TRBJ1-1,-,few,TRBV10-1,TGCGCCAGCAGTGAGTTTGGGGGCTGGACTGAAGCTTTCTTT,CASSEFGGWTEAFF
16,TRBJ2-6,-,-,TRBV5-4,TGTGCCACCAACAGGGGGGGCACGTCTGGGGCCAACGTCCTGACTTTC,CATNRGGTSGANVLTF
14,TRBJ2-5,-,-,TRBV6-5,TGTGCCAGCAGTCGAGGTGGGTCCCAAGAGACCCAGTACTTC,CASSRGGSQETQYF